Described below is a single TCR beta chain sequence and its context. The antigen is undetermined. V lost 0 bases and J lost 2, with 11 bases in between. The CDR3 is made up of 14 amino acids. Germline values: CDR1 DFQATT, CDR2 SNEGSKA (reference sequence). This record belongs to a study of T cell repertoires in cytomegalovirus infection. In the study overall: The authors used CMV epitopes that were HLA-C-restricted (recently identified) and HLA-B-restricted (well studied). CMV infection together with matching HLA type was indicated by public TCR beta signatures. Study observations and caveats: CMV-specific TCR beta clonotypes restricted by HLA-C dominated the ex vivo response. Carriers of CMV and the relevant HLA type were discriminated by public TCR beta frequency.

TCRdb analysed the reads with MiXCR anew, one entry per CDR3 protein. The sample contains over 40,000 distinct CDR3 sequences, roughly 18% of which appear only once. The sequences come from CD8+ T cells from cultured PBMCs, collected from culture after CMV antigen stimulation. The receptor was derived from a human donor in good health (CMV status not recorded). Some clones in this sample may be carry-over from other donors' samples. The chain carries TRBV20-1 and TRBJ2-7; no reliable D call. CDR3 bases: TGCAGTGCTAGAGATATAACAAGGACCTACGAGCAGTACTTC. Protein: CSARDITRTYEQYF.